These T cell receptor beta chains were read from a single sample in a study of blood T cells in healthy people across ages. TCRdb re-derived calls from the 5' RACE reads in MiXCR, one entry per CDR3 protein. The table lists about a million distinct CDR3 sequences, roughly two fifths of them singletons. Sequencing used blood. The receptors were gathered from a man younger than 35 in good health. Both conserved end residues are part of each CDR3. A D gene is named only where the DNA matches it firmly. Size tells how often a clone was seen (once, few, many) or the class of an expanded clone, and some rows leave it out.

>NA|TRBJ1-2|TRBV5-1|few
TGCGCCAGCAGCGAAACACAGAGTAACTATGGCTACACCTTC
CASSETQSNYGYTF
>TRBD1|TRBJ1-2|TRBV12-3/TRBV12-4|many
TGTGCCAGCAGTTACCCGAGACAGGGCGGGAACTATGGCTACACCTTC
CASSYPRQGGNYGYTF
>NA|TRBJ2-1|TRBV5-1|few
TGCGCCAGCAGCCTAGGGAACAGGGTCACCTACAATGAGCAGTTCTTC
CASSLGNRVTYNEQFF
>NA|TRBJ1-1|TRBV7-9|NA
TGTGCCAGCAGCGAACACAGGCCCAAACGGAACACTGAAGCTTTCTTT
CASSEHRPKRNTEAFF
>NA|TRBJ1-1|TRBV3-1|NA
TGTGCCAGCGGACCCAGAAACACTGAAGCTTTCTTT
CASGPRNTEAFF
>NA|TRBJ2-1|TRBV2|NA
TGTGCCAGCAGTGAAGTCATCGGCAAGCCCTACAATGAGCAGTTCTTC
CASSEVIGKPYNEQFF
>NA|TRBJ1-4|TRBV7-3|NA
TGTGCCAGCAGCTCCCAAGGGGCAGGAGGGAATGAAAAACTGTTTTTT
CASSSQGAGGNEKLFF
>TRBD1|TRBJ2-1|TRBV18|NA
TGTGCCAACTCCCGGGGACAGGGGGCGGATGAGCAGTTCTTC
CANSRGQGADEQFF
>TRBD2|TRBJ2-2|TRBV5-1|NA
TGCGCCAGCAGCTTGGAACTAGCGGGGCCGAACACCGGGGAGCTGTTTTTT
CASSLELAGPNTGELFF
>NA|TRBJ2-5|TRBV25-1|NA
TGTGCCAGCAGTGACAGGGTTTGGGAAGAGACCCAGTACTTC
CASSDRVWEETQYF
>TRBD2|TRBJ2-3|TRBV7-9|NA
TGTGCCAGCAGCCCCCAGCGGGGCTCGGGAGATACGCAGTATTTT
CASSPQRGSGDTQYF
>NA|TRBJ1-5|TRBV4-2|few
TGTGCCAGCAGCCAAGAGGGGGCTCAGCCCCAGCATTTT
CASSQEGAQPQHF
>TRBD2|TRBJ2-3|TRBV9|NA
TGTGCCGGCAGCGTAGTAACTAGCGGGGGTGATACGCAGTATTTT
CAGSVVTSGGDTQYF
>NA|TRBJ1-2|TRBV5-1|many
TGTGCCAGCAGCTCTGACGGGAACTATGGCTACACCTTC
CASSSDGNYGYTF
>NA|TRBJ1-1|TRBV4-2|few
TGTGCCAGCAGAAGAAGACTGACAGAGAACACTGAAGCTTTCTTT
CASRRRLTENTEAFF
>NA|TRBJ1-1|TRBV18|NA
TGTGCCAGCTCACCCCTCCGACAGGACACTGAAGCTTTCTTT
CASSPLRQDTEAFF
>NA|TRBJ1-1|TRBV7-9|once
TGTGCCAGCAGCCCCGGCGAGCGGCTATGGTTTCCATTTCAAGCTTTCTTT
CASSPGERLWFPFQAFF
>NA|TRBJ2-4|TRBV20-1|once
TGCAGTGCTAGTGGACAGCTAAAGGGAAATAATGCGGTAGCCAAAAACATTCAGTACTTC
CSASGQLKGNNAVAKNIQYF
>TRBD2|TRBJ2-1|TRBV27|NA
TGTGCCAGCTCCGGGACTAGCCCCACCAATGAGCAGTTCTTC
CASSGTSPTNEQFF
>NA|TRBJ2-1|TRBV12-3/TRBV12-4|few
TGTGCCAGCGGACAATCTAGGTACAATGAGCAGTTCTTC
CASGQSRYNEQFF
>NA|TRBJ2-5|TRBV2|NA
TGTGCCAGCAGTGAAGGGGCGGCCCAAGAGACCCAGTACTTC
CASSEGAAQETQYF
>NA|TRBJ2-1|TRBV7-2|few
TGTGCCAGCAGCTTAGCAGGTGGGGCGAGCTCCTACAATGAGCAGTTCTTC
CASSLAGGASSYNEQFF
>TRBD2|TRBJ2-7|TRBV6-2/TRBV6-3|NA
TGTGCCAGCAGTTTCGGATCTAGCGGCTACAATGAGCAGTACTTC
CASSFGSSGYNEQYF
>NA|TRBJ1-2|TRBV3-1|few
TGTGCCAGCAGCAACACAGAGAACTATGGCTACACCTTC
CASSNTENYGYTF
>NA|TRBJ2-3|TRBV9|NA
TGTGCCAGCAGCGTAGTAGCGGCGGCGCCCGATACGCAGTATTTT
CASSVVAAAPDTQYF
>TRBD1|TRBJ1-5|TRBV4-3|once
TGCGCCAGCAGCAGGGACAGGGGGCGAGGTCAGCCCCAGCATTTT
CASSRDRGRGQPQHF
>NA|TRBJ2-4|TRBV7-9|NA
TGTGCCAGCAGCCGGGGTGGTGGCATTCAGTACTTC
CASSRGGGIQYF
>NA|TRBJ2-2|TRBV7-6|NA
TGTGCCAGCAGCTCCGTGTGGGACAAGCAGAACACCGGGGAGCTGTTTTTT
CASSSVWDKQNTGELFF
>NA|TRBJ2-7|TRBV20-1|NA
TGCAGTGCTAGAGATCGAGGGGGGTCCTACAATGAGCAGTACTTC
CSARDRGGSYNEQYF
>NA|TRBJ1-1|TRBV7-9|NA
TGTGCCAGCAGCTCCCCGGGGGGGGCAGAGCGGAACACTGAAGCTTTCTTT
CASSSPGGAERNTEAFF
>NA|TRBJ2-1|TRBV6-6|few
TGTGCCAGCAGTTACTCAGGGCAGTACAGTGAGCAGTTCTTC
CASSYSGQYSEQFF
>NA|TRBJ1-1|TRBV10-3|few
TGTGCCTCCCGGCGAGTCATGAACACTGAAGCTTTCTTT
CASRRVMNTEAFF
>NA|TRBJ2-6|TRBV12-3/TRBV12-4|once
TGTGCCAGCAGTTTGAGGAGCTCTGGGACCAACGTCCTGACTTTC
CASSLRSSGTNVLTF
>TRBD2|TRBJ2-1|TRBV6-1|NA
TGTGCCAGCAGCAGACTAGCGGAGCTAAATGAGCAGTTCTTC
CASSRLAELNEQFF
>NA|TRBJ2-1|TRBV6-6|few
TGTGCCAGCAGTTACGGGGCGGATGAGCAGTTCTTC
CASSYGADEQFF
>NA|TRBJ1-4|TRBV7-9|NA
TGTGCCAGCAGCTCCCGTGACACTAATGAAAAACTGTTTTTT
CASSSRDTNEKLFF
>TRBD1|TRBJ1-1|TRBV20-1|NA
TGCAGTGCTAGAGGCCTACACCGGGACAGGGTTCCTGAAGCTTTCTTT
CSARGLHRDRVPEAFF
>NA|TRBJ2-3|TRBV12-3/TRBV12-4|NA
TGTACCAGCAGTCGTGGACCCTCAGATACGCAGTATTTT
CTSSRGPSDTQYF
>NA|TRBJ1-6|TRBV7-2|NA
TGTGCCAGCAGCTTAGTGCGTTGGGATTCACCCCTCCACTTT
CASSLVRWDSPLHF
>TRBD1|TRBJ2-3|TRBV24-1|few
TGTGCCACCAGTGACCAGGGACAGGGACTCACAGATACGCAGTATTTT
CATSDQGQGLTDTQYF
>NA|TRBJ1-5|TRBV6-2/TRBV6-3|NA
TGTGCCAGCACCGCAGGTATTCATCAGCCCCAGCATTTT
CASTAGIHQPQHF